Presented here are 17 T cell receptor beta chains from one specimen sequenced in a study of shared clonotypes between healthy human individuals. TCRdb's table, derived via immunoSEQ multiplex PCR, lists solely in-frame clones and lacks some. This table holds 900,000 to 1,200,000 clones, approximately 80% found once. The sample taken for sequencing was memory CD4+ T cells from PBMCs. As for subset: CD45RA-negative fraction. The receptor set was obtained from a man younger than 35 in good health. Some clones in this sample may be carry-over from other donors' samples.

With regard to this clone: Relative to the germline gene, one junction end is altered; a read error may explain this. V usage is TRBV28 and J usage is TRBJ1-1; D call uncertain. Germline assignment: CDR1 MDHEN and CDR2 SYDVKM. CDR3 length: 13 residues. The CDR3 nucleotides are TGTGCCAGCAGCTTATCTTCGACAACTGAAGCTTTCTTT. Encoded protein: CASSLSSTTEAFF. Supplemented by reference TRBV28 and TRBJ1-1, the full variable domain reads DVKVTQSSRYLVKRTGEKVFLECVQDMDHENMFWYRQDPGLGLRLIYFSYDVKMKEKGDIPEGYSVSREKKERFSLILESASTNQTSMYLCASSLSSTTEAFFGQGTRLTVV.

V gene TRBV29-1 combines with J gene TRBJ2-5; no reliable D call. Germline CDR1 and CDR2: SQVTM and ANQGSEA. The CDR3 has 12 amino acids. The ends were cut back, 7 bases at V and 5 bases at J, with 14 bases in the middle. CDR3 in amino acids: CSGARDWETQYF. Here the CDR3 DNA reads TGCAGCGGCGCCCGCGACTGGGAGACCCAGTACTTC.

This clone has more than one count but fewer than ten. The J gene is TRBJ2-5, the V gene TRBV4-2; D call uncertain. The CDR3 has 14 amino acids. Germline lookup yields CDR1 LGHNA and CDR2 YNFKEQ. Trimming shortened V by 0 bases and J by 4 bases, and 9 bases separated the two germline ends. DNA of the CDR3: TGTGCCAGCAGCCAAGAGGGCTACCGAGAGACCCAGTACTTC. Its protein is CASSQEGYRETQYF.

The CDR3 loop reads CASRAWGNRAGGGETQYF. The CDR3 nucleotides read TGTGCCAGCAGGGCATGGGGCAACAGGGCCGGGGGAGGAGAGACCCAGTACTTC. The chain couples TRBV2 to TRBJ2-5, with D perhaps TRBD1 or TRBD2 (6 bases each). The CDR3 consists of 18 residues. CDR1 SNHLY and CDR2 FYNNEI come from the germline V gene. Trimming left V 6 bases short and J 4 bases short, with 27 bases between. The full variable domain, rest sourced from reference TRBV2 and TRBJ2-5, is EPEVTQTPSHQVTQMGQEVILRCVPISNHLYFYWYRQILGQKVEFLVSFYNNEISEKSEIFDDQFSVERPDGSNFTLKIRSTKLEDSAMYFCASRAWGNRAGGGETQYFGPGTRLLVL.

The V gene is TRBV6-1, the J gene TRBJ2-3; 13 nucleotides align to TRBD2. Germline V CDR1 and CDR2: MNHNS, SASEGT. The CDR3 covers 17 residues. V lost 2 bases to trimming and J lost 7 bases; unmatched junction nucleotides: 9. This CDR3 is CASSENRLAGGPYTQYF. CDR3 sequence (DNA): TGTGCCAGCAGTGAAAATCGACTAGCGGGAGGACCCTATACGCAGTATTTT.

The gene calls are TRBV2 and TRBJ1-1, with D tentatively TRBD1 (5 bases). The V gene lost 1 base and the J gene lost 0 bases, with 15 bases spanning the gap. Germline values: CDR1 SNHLY, CDR2 FYNNEI. The CDR3 is 17 residues long. CDR3 nucleotide sequence: TGTGCCAGCAGTGAAGTCGCAGGGTATAACATGAACACTGAAGCTTTCTTT. Encoded protein: CASSEVAGYNMNTEAFF. Filled out from reference TRBV2 and TRBJ1-1, the complete variable domain reads EPEVTQTPSHQVTQMGQEVILRCVPISNHLYFYWYRQILGQKVEFLVSFYNNEISEKSEIFDDQFSVERPDGSNFTLKIRSTKLEDSAMYFCASSEVAGYNMNTEAFFGQGTRLTVV.

V usage is TRBV11-2 and J usage is TRBJ1-1; a weak D match, TRBD1 (5 bases). CDR1 and CDR2 from the germline V gene are SGHAT and FQNNGV. Trimming pared 1 base from V and 0 bases from J, leaving 12 bases between. This CDR3 has 16 residues. CDR3 protein: CASSLGTGRLNTEAFF. CDR3 in DNA: TGTGCCAGCAGCTTAGGGACGGGGCGGTTGAACACTGAAGCTTTCTTT.

The chain has TRBV2 and TRBJ1-2; tentative D call: TRBD1 (6 bases). V shed 7 bases and J shed 3 bases, with 15 bases lying between them. The CDR3 is 14 amino acids. CDR1 and CDR2 (germline): SNHLY, FYNNEI. The CDR3 reads CASTRDIRDYGYTF. Written as DNA, the CDR3 is TGTGCCAGCACTCGGGACATTCGGGACTATGGCTACACCTTC.

The chain couples TRBV5-6 to TRBJ2-6; no reliable D call. Per the germline V gene, CDR1 is SGHDT and CDR2 is YYEEEE. This CDR3 region has 15 residues. The germline V and J ends were trimmed by 2 bases and 0 bases, with 6 bases remaining between them. The CDR3 is CASSLQTSGANVLTF. CDR3 coding DNA: TGTGCCAGCAGCTTACAGACCTCTGGGGCCAACGTCCTGACTTTC.

The rearrangement uses TRBV7-9 and TRBJ2-3, with no clear D. Germline V gene sequence: CDR1 SEHNR, CDR2 FQNEAQ (reference sequence). The CDR3 runs to 16 residues. Between the trimmed V and J ends, which lost 1 base and 0 bases, there was a span of 11 bases. The CDR3, as DNA: TGTGCCAGCAGCTTAGGTGCATCCGAAAGCACAGATACGCAGTATTTT. Protein sequence: CASSLGASESTDTQYF.

V and J are TRBV9 and TRBJ2-3; 7 bases match TRBD2. The CDR3 loop spans 15 amino acids. In germline, CDR1 is SGDLS, CDR2 YYNGEE. Germline trimming cut 7 bases from V and 7 bases from J; bases unmatched to any gene: 15. The CDR3 loop is CASSLQSGTGNTQYF. The CDR3 DNA is TGTGCCAGCTCTCTACAAAGCGGGACGGGGAATACGCAGTATTTT.

The chain has TRBV9 and TRBJ2-1; 7 nucleotides match TRBD1. In germline, CDR1 is SGDLS, CDR2 YYNGEE. The CDR3 length is 15 residues. V gave up 2 bases and J gave up 3 bases; unmatched junction bases: 5. The CDR3 DNA is TGTGCCAGCAGCGTCGGCCAGGGGGTCTACAATGAGCAGTTCTTC. It encodes CASSVGQGVYNEQFF.

The rearrangement uses TRBV11-2 and TRBJ1-2; D call uncertain. The germline gives CDR1 SGHAT, CDR2 FQNNGV. The CDR3 covers 14 residues. V lost 0 bases and J lost 4, with 9 bases in between. The CDR3 nucleotides read TGTGCCAGCAGCTTAGACCGGCAGACCTATGGCTACACCTTC. It codes for CASSLDRQTYGYTF.

Note on this clone: Different DNA sequences within this sample yield the same CDR3. The rearrangement links TRBV28 to TRBJ2-3; D gene uncertain. The CDR3 length is 12 residues. Trimming cost V 7 bases and J 1 base, with 6 bases left between them. Germline CDR1 reads MDHEN; CDR2 reads SYDVKM. CDR3 nucleotides: TGTGCCAGCAAGTCTCGCACAGATACGCAGTATTTT. Residues: CASKSRTDTQYF.

The rearrangement joins TRBV28 to TRBJ2-1; TRBD2 aligns across 7 bases. The ends lost 4 bases at V and 3 bases at J; junction bases unmatched: 33. CDR3 length equals 24 residues. Germline CDR1 is MDHEN and CDR2 is SYDVKM. CDR3 residues: CASSSVSSGWDASGRPRNYNEQFF. The DNA of the CDR3 is TGTGCCAGCAGTTCCGTGTCTTCAGGGTGGGACGCATCCGGGAGGCCCCGTAACTACAATGAGCAGTTCTTC.

The chain employs TRBV6-5 and TRBJ2-5, with D perhaps matching TRBD2 (7 bases). Germline lookup yields CDR1 MNHEY and CDR2 SVGAGI. Trimming removed 6 bases from V and 6 bases from J, with 20 bases in between. The CDR3 is made up of 15 amino acids. The CDR3 bases are TGTGCCAGCAGCACTCAAGGGGCGCGGGGGCAGACCCAGTACTTC. It translates to CASSTQGARGQTQYF.

This clone was picked up many times. The chain employs TRBV6-5 and TRBJ2-1; 9 nucleotides agree with TRBD2. J was trimmed by 7 bases and V by 8 bases; bases with no gene match: 12. In germline, CDR1 is MNHEY, CDR2 SVGAGI. This CDR3 spans 15 amino acids. CDR3 in amino acids: CASAGSGRSLNEQFF. The CDR3 DNA is TGTGCCAGCGCAGGTAGCGGGAGATCGTTGAATGAGCAGTTCTTC.